This T cell receptor beta chain was captured by sequencing in a study of blood T cell repertoires in COVID-19. Per the study methods: Estimated nucleated cell counts came from reference gene primer amplification. Data came from immunoSEQ multiplex PCR; TCRdb stores just in-frame clones and leaves some out. The V and J calls and the clone size are those of that table, but D and trimming were determined from the DNA. The sample yields tens of thousands of clones, 85% to 90% seen once. V was clipped by 1 base and J by 8 bases; unmatched bases: 8. The CDR3 runs 15 residues. Germline V gene lookup returns CDR1 LNHDA and CDR2 SQIVND (reference sequence). This clone has just one count.

Sequencing was done on a sample of peripheral blood. The clonotype originates from a woman aged 60-75 years with acute or convalescent COVID-19. The V and J genes are TRBV19 and TRBJ2-1; TRBD2 aligns across 7 bases. CDR3 DNA sequence: TGTGCCAGTAGTATAGGGGGAGGGCCCCCCCATGAGCAGTTCTTC. Translated, it gives CASSIGGGPPHEQFF.